This passage covers 18 T cell receptor beta chains from one sample sequenced in a study of T cell changes during pregnancy in multiple sclerosis. TCRdb's copy holds only in-frame clones and misses some; the assay was immunoSEQ multiplex PCR. The sample records about 59,000 clones, 85% to 90% being singletons. The sequences come from peripheral blood, collected in the first trimester of pregnancy. Source of these receptors: a female donor in good health, enrolled as a control in a pregnancy study.

As to this clone: No conserved phenylalanine or tryptophan is present at the end of the CDR3, so a read error is the likely explanation. No DNA is shown, since the ends of the CDR3 on it are uncertain; the CDR3 is the one TCRdb lists. J is TRBJ2-6 and V is TRBV1; the table's D call, TRBD2, was not checked against the DNA. TRBV1 is a documented pseudogene. The CDR3 length equals 10 residues, ends included. The chain's CDR3 is CTSSRTRVGE.

In DNA form, the CDR3 reads TGTGCCAGCAGCCAACGGGCTAGCGGGGGCCACAATGAGCAGTTCTTC. Its translation: CASSQRASGGHNEQFF. J is TRBJ2-1 and V is TRBV7-2; 10 positions agree with TRBD2. There are 16 residues in the CDR3. Losses at the gene ends were 5 bases for V and 5 bases for J; bases not matched to a gene: 9. Germline V gene data show CDR1 as SGHTA and CDR2 as FQGNSA. The variable domain in full, completed from reference TRBV7-2 and TRBJ2-1, reads GAGVSQSPSNKVTEKGKDVELRCDPISGHTALYWYRQSLGQGLEFLIYFQGNSAPDKSGLPSDRFSAERTGGSVSTLTIQRTQQEDSAVYLCASSQRASGGHNEQFFGPGTRLTVL.

CDR3 coding DNA: TGTGCCAGCAGTTCATCAGAGTATAGCAATCAGCCCCAGCATTTT. Translation gives CASSSSEYSNQPQHF. This rearrangement joins TRBV27 to TRBJ1-5; D remains unclear. This CDR3 comprises 15 residues. Germline CDR1 is MNHEY and CDR2 is SMNVEV (reference sequence). Trimming removed 4 bases from V and 0 bases from J, with 10 bases in between.

V gene TRBV6-1 combines with J gene TRBJ2-7; tentative D call: TRBD1 (5 bases). Germline V CDR1 and CDR2: MNHNS, SASEGT. The ends were cut back, 9 bases at V and 2 bases at J, with 14 bases in the middle. CDR3 length equals 13 residues. CDR3 bases: TGTGCCAGTGGCCGGACGGACACCTACGAGCAGTACTTC. Amino acids: CASGRTDTYEQYF.

This chain uses TRBV11-2 with TRBJ2-7, with TRBD1 matching 10 bases. Germline values: CDR1 SGHAT, CDR2 FQNNGV. The junction had 8 bases not matched to a gene; V was cut back by 5 bases and J by 1 base. The CDR3 runs to 16 residues. The CDR3 region is CASSRLGQGRSYEQYF. CDR3 DNA: TGTGCCAGCAGCCGATTGGGACAGGGGCGATCCTACGAGCAGTACTTC. Drawing the rest from reference TRBV11-2 and TRBJ2-7, the complete variable domain is EAGVAQSPRYKIIEKRQSVAFWCNPISGHATLYWYQQILGQGPKLLIQFQNNGVVDDSQLPKDRFSAERLKGVDSTLKIQPAKLEDSAVYLCASSRLGQGRSYEQYFGPGTRLTVT.

J is TRBJ1-2 and V is TRBV9; 8 bases are a match to TRBD1. The CDR3 length is 13 residues. Germline lookup yields CDR1 SGDLS and CDR2 YYNGEE. Losses at the gene ends were 1 base for V and 7 bases for J; bases not matched to a gene: 3. CDR3 nucleotides: TGTGCCAGCAGCGTACAGGGGGCAGGTGGCTACACCTTC. Encoded protein: CASSVQGAGGYTF.

This sequence joins TRBV5-6 and TRBJ2-2; 7 bases line up with TRBD2. This CDR3 spans 15 amino acids. Per the germline V gene, CDR1 is SGHDT and CDR2 is YYEEEE. The V gene end was trimmed by 2 bases and the J gene end by 0 bases; junction bases not matched to a gene: 1. The CDR3 coding sequence is TGTGCCAGCAGCTTCGGGGGGACGAACACCGGGGAGCTGTTTTTT. As protein: CASSFGGTNTGELFF.

This clone was counted a single time. This CDR3 reads CASSIAPQGAYNEQFF. CDR3 sequence (DNA): TGTGCCAGTAGTATAGCCCCGCAGGGGGCGTACAATGAGCAGTTCTTC. The chain carries TRBV19 and TRBJ2-1, with TRBD1 identical over 8 bases. The CDR3 consists of 16 residues. CDR1 is LNHDA, CDR2 SQIVND, per germline (reference sequence). V lost 1 base to trimming and J lost 4 bases; unmatched junction nucleotides: 6.

This chain links TRBV29-1 with TRBJ1-1; D call uncertain. Between the trimmed V and J ends, which lost 7 bases and 6 bases, there was a span of 12 bases. Germline CDR1 SQVTM, CDR2 ANQGSEA. The CDR3 totals 11 residues. CDR3 sequence (DNA): TGCAGCGATACAGTGGGAGCTGAAGCTTTCTTT. It codes for CSDTVGAEAFF.

CDR3 coding DNA: TGTGCCAGCAGCTTCTTTGGGGGCGGCAGCTACGAGCAGTACTTC. Residues: CASSFFGGGSYEQYF. J is TRBJ2-7 and V is TRBV7-2; D is perhaps TRBD1 (6 bases). V shed 3 bases and J shed 3 bases, with 15 bases lying between them. Germline V CDR1 and CDR2: SGHTA, FQGNSA. This CDR3 is 15 amino acids long.

The chain links TRBV29-1 to TRBJ2-7; tentative D call: TRBD2 (5 bases). This CDR3 has 11 amino acids. V dropped 5 bases and J dropped 3 bases, with 8 bases sitting between them. The germline CDR1 and CDR2 sequences are SQVTM and ANQGSEA. The CDR3 region has the DNA TGCAGCGTTATCGGGGACTACGAGCAGTACTTC. Its translation is CSVIGDYEQYF.

The sample holds one count of this clone. One junction end disagrees with the germline gene, perhaps due to a read error. This chain uses TRBV7-2 with TRBJ1-1; 7 bases match TRBD1. The V gene's germline CDR1 is SGHTA and CDR2 FQGNSA. This CDR3 spans 15 amino acids. The CDR3 sequence: CASTLSYRGNTEAFF. As DNA, the CDR3 is TGTGCCAGCACCTTATCCTACAGGGGGAACACTGAAGCTTTCTTT.

The chain has TRBV5-4 and TRBJ2-7, with 11 bases fitting TRBD1. The CDR3 is 15 amino acids. CDR1 is SGHNT and CDR2 is YYREEE in the germline V gene (reference sequence). Unmatched junction bases numbered 7, after V lost 3 bases and J lost 5 bases. CDR3: CASSSGQGVVDEQYF. The CDR3 coding sequence is TGTGCCAGCAGCTCGGGACAGGGGGTCGTGGACGAGCAGTACTTC.

The rearrangement links TRBV4-2 to TRBJ2-3, with TRBD2 matching 8 bases. CDR3 length: 17 amino acids. Germline loops: CDR1 LGHNA, CDR2 YNFKEQ. V trimming: 0 bases; J trimming: 4 bases; junction bases outside the gene matches: 9. As DNA, the CDR3 is TGTGCCAGCAGCCAAGAAGCGGGGGTCACCAGATCAGATACGCAGTATTTT. This translates into CASSQEAGVTRSDTQYF.

CDR3 bases: TGTGCCAGCAGTTTATCTTATACAGGGGGCGGCCAGCCCCAGCATTTT. This encodes CASSLSYTGGGQPQHF. V usage is TRBV27 and J usage is TRBJ1-5; 9 bases map to TRBD1. There are 16 residues in the CDR3. Germline V gene sequence: CDR1 MNHEY, CDR2 SMNVEV (reference sequence). Trimming took 0 bases from V and 7 from J; bases not matched to a gene: 7.

J is TRBJ2-1 and V is TRBV7-3; TRBD2 might be the D (7 bases). V was pared by 1 base and J by 7 bases, with 14 bases between. Germline V gives CDR1 SGHTA, CDR2 FQGTGA. This CDR3 has 15 amino acids. CDR3 region: CASSLNGGPTNEQFF. In DNA, the CDR3 is TGTGCCAGCAGCTTAAACGGGGGGCCGACAAATGAGCAGTTCTTC.

J is TRBJ1-5 and V is TRBV7-2; D call uncertain. The germline gives CDR1 SGHTA, CDR2 FQGNSA. V was pared by 1 base and J by 1 base, with 8 bases between. This CDR3 spans 15 amino acids. The CDR3 sequence: CASSLVGASNQPQHF. The CDR3 DNA is TGTGCCAGCAGCTTAGTAGGAGCAAGCAATCAGCCCCAGCATTTT. The whole variable domain, remainder taken from reference TRBV7-2 and TRBJ1-5, is GAGVSQSPSNKVTEKGKDVELRCDPISGHTALYWYRQSLGQGLEFLIYFQGNSAPDKSGLPSDRFSAERTGGSVSTLTIQRTQQEDSAVYLCASSLVGASNQPQHFGDGTRLSIL.

The V gene is TRBV2, the J gene TRBJ2-1; the match to TRBD2 covers 8 bases. V lost 2 bases, J lost 14 bases, and 8 bases stayed unmatched. This CDR3 contains 13 residues. The germline V gene encodes CDR1 SNHLY and CDR2 FYNNEI. The chain's CDR3 is CASSENGGDVEFF. The CDR3 DNA follows: TGTGCCAGCAGTGAAAACGGGGGGGACGTCGAGTTCTTC.